This T cell receptor (beta chain) was sequenced during a study of T cell repertoires in cytomegalovirus infection. Study background: Recently described HLA-C-restricted plus well-studied HLA-B-restricted CMV epitopes were used. It can be stated that public TCR beta signatures indicated CMV infection as well as a matching HLA type.

Trimming took off 3 bases at V and 4 bases at J, with 3 bases between the two ends. Germline CDR1 is SGHVS and CDR2 is FQNEAQ. This CDR3 region has 12 residues. This clonotype was observed at least ten times. Antigen unknown. TCRdb reprocessed the reads with MiXCR, giving one entry per CDR3 protein. The sample yields approximately 350,000 distinct CDR3 sequences, about 34% seen once. The chain recombines TRBV7-8 with TRBJ1-4; no clear D. The receptor comes from a human donor in good health (CMV status not recorded). Some clones in this sample may be carry-over from other donors' samples. The source material was cultured PBMCs, sampled from culture after CMV antigen stimulation. CDR3 bases: TGTGCCAGCAGCTTCGATAATGAAAAACTGTTTTTT. Amino acids: CASSFDNEKLFF.